These 29 T cell receptor beta chains originate from one sample sequenced in a study of STAT5B mutations in CD4+ large granular lymphocyte leukemia. Here immunoSEQ multiplex PCR was the method, and the copy in TCRdb shows in-frame clones only, minus some. The table includes about 32,000 clones, approximately 76% detected once. The sample comprised CD4+ T cells from blood buffy coats. The receptor source for this set is a human donor in good health.

The chain recombines TRBV28 with TRBJ2-7; tentative D call: TRBD1 (5 bases). This CDR3 contains 11 residues. The ends were cut back, 8 bases at V and 3 bases at J, with 8 bases in the middle. Per the germline V gene, CDR1 is MDHEN and CDR2 is SYDVKM. In DNA, the CDR3 is TGTGCCAGCGACAGTAACTACGAGCAGTACTTC. Protein product: CASDSNYEQYF.

The V and J genes are TRBV28 and TRBJ2-5; D is perhaps TRBD2 (5 bases). Per the germline V gene, CDR1 is MDHEN and CDR2 is SYDVKM. The CDR3 contains 14 residues. Trimming shortened V by 7 bases and J by 7 bases, and 19 bases separated the two germline ends. In nucleotides, the CDR3 is TGTGCCAGCATTGTACATGGGGTACGGGGGACCCAGTACTTC. This sequence encodes CASIVHGVRGTQYF.

This sequence joins TRBV19 and TRBJ2-1; 15 bases agree with TRBD2. Per germline, CDR1 LNHDA and CDR2 SQIVND (reference sequence). Unmatched junction bases numbered 9, after V lost 6 bases and J lost 0 bases. CDR3 size: 19 residues. The DNA of the CDR3 is TGTGCCAGTAGACCCCGGACTAGCGGGGGGGCAGGCTCCTACAATGAGCAGTTCTTC. It is translated as CASRPRTSGGAGSYNEQFF.

This chain connects TRBV7-8 to TRBJ2-2; D might be TRBD1 (5 bases). Germline CDR1 is SGHVS and CDR2 is FQNEAQ. V shed 1 base and J shed 5 bases, with 14 bases lying between them. The CDR3 runs to 16 residues. DNA of the CDR3: TGTGCCAGCAGCTTAGACCTTGGGGCAGGGACCGGGGAGCTGTTTTTT. Translation: CASSLDLGAGTGELFF.

The chain has TRBV28 and TRBJ2-2; D gene unclear. Trimming shortened V by 5 bases and J by 2 bases, and 12 bases separated the two germline ends. Germline CDR1 and CDR2: MDHEN and SYDVKM. The CDR3 sequence is 15 residues long. The CDR3 here is CASSRIEPNTGELFF. CDR3 in DNA: TGTGCCAGCAGTAGGATAGAACCTAACACCGGGGAGCTGTTTTTT.

The rearrangement joins TRBV18 to TRBJ1-3; D is ambiguous. Trimming cost V 0 bases and J 0 bases, with 9 bases left between them. The CDR3 is 16 residues long. Per the germline V gene, CDR1 is KGHSH and CDR2 is LQKENI. The CDR3, as DNA: TGTGCCAGCTCACCACCTGGCCAGAACTCTGGAAACACCATATATTTT. It codes for CASSPPGQNSGNTIYF.

V is TRBV6-5 and J is TRBJ2-7; D perhaps matches TRBD2 (5 bases). The CDR3 consists of 15 residues. From germline, CDR1 is MNHEY and CDR2 SVGAGI. The V end lost 4 bases, the J end lost 2 bases, and 15 bases lay between the germline ends. The CDR3 is CASSSRLTTAYEQYF. DNA for the CDR3: TGTGCCAGCAGTTCCCGACTAACCACCGCCTACGAGCAGTACTTC.

The chain joins TRBV6-6 to TRBJ1-5, with D maybe TRBD1 (5 bases). The V and J ends lost 0 bases and 5 bases respectively, with 8 bases between them. CDR3 length equals 14 residues. Germline values: CDR1 MNHNY, CDR2 SVGAGI (reference sequence). CDR3 residues: CASSYSAGDQPQHF. CDR3 DNA sequence: TGTGCCAGCAGTTACTCTGCGGGGGATCAGCCCCAGCATTTT.

This sequence joins TRBV9 and TRBJ1-2; tentatively, D is TRBD1 (5 bases). The length of the CDR3 is 17 residues. V was trimmed by 3 bases and J by 0 bases, leaving 18 bases between them. Germline V gives CDR1 SGDLS, CDR2 YYNGEE. CDR3 loop: CASSAFSGTAANYGYTF. In DNA, the CDR3 is TGTGCCAGCAGCGCCTTTTCAGGGACGGCAGCTAACTATGGCTACACCTTC. Full variable domain (rest looked up from reference TRBV9 and TRBJ1-2): DSGVTQTPKHLITATGQRVTLRCSPRSGDLSVYWYQQSLDQGLQFLIQYYNGEERAKGNILERFSAQQFPDLHSELNLSSLELGDSALYFCASSAFSGTAANYGYTFGSGTRLTVV.

This clone came up a few times. The chain employs TRBV7-3 and TRBJ2-1; 9 bases map to TRBD1. Germline V CDR1 and CDR2: SGHTA, FQGTGA. This CDR3 has 15 residues. V gave up 1 base and J gave up 8 bases; unmatched junction bases: 6. CDR3 DNA: TGTGCCAGCAGCTTAAACGGACAGGGGAAATATGAGCAGTTCTTC. As protein: CASSLNGQGKYEQFF. Combining the CDR3 with reference TRBV7-3 and TRBJ2-1 gives the whole variable domain GAGVSQTPSNKVTEKGKYVELRCDPISGHTALYWYRQSLGQGPEFLIYFQGTGAADDSGLPNDRFFAVRPEGSVSTLKIQRTERGDSAVYLCASSLNGQGKYEQFFGPGTRLTVL.

The rearrangement joins TRBV7-2 to TRBJ1-4, with D unclear. There are 13 residues in the CDR3. The V gene lost 2 bases and the J gene lost 8 bases, with 9 bases spanning the gap. Germline loops: CDR1 SGHTA, CDR2 FQGNSA. This CDR3 is CASSLQRKEKLFF. The CDR3 DNA follows: TGTGCCAGCAGCTTACAACGAAAGGAAAAACTGTTTTTT. The complete variable domain, with remaining parts taken from reference TRBV7-2 and TRBJ1-4, reads GAGVSQSPSNKVTEKGKDVELRCDPISGHTALYWYRQSLGQGLEFLIYFQGNSAPDKSGLPSDRFSAERTGGSVSTLTIQRTQQEDSAVYLCASSLQRKEKLFFGSGTQLSVL.

The rearrangement links TRBV30 to TRBJ2-7, with unresolved D. This CDR3 region has 12 residues. Germline V gene sequence: CDR1 GTSNPN, CDR2 SVGIG (reference sequence). Trimming took 4 bases from V and 6 from J, leaving 13 bases between them. CDR3 in DNA: TGTGCCTGGAACGCGCCCCGGGCCGAGCAGTACTTC. This sequence encodes CAWNAPRAEQYF.

The chain joins TRBV9 to TRBJ2-3; 12 nucleotides match TRBD2. Germline values: CDR1 SGDLS, CDR2 YYNGEE. This CDR3 is 15 amino acids long. V lost 4 bases, J lost 6 bases, and 6 bases stayed unmatched. CDR3 region: CASSQTSGSADTQYF. The CDR3 bases are TGTGCCAGCAGCCAGACTAGCGGGAGTGCTGATACGCAGTATTTT. Filled out from reference TRBV9 and TRBJ2-3, the complete variable domain reads DSGVTQTPKHLITATGQRVTLRCSPRSGDLSVYWYQQSLDQGLQFLIQYYNGEERAKGNILERFSAQQFPDLHSELNLSSLELGDSALYFCASSQTSGSADTQYFGPGTRLTVL.

V is TRBV5-1 and J is TRBJ2-2; 10 nucleotides align to TRBD2. Germline lookup yields CDR1 SGHRS and CDR2 YFSETQ. This CDR3 is built from 16 residues. V shed 2 bases and J 4 bases; nucleotides not matched to a gene: 5. The chain's CDR3 is CASSLRPSGGTGELFF. Written as DNA, the CDR3 is TGCGCCAGCAGCTTACGACCTAGCGGGGGCACCGGGGAGCTGTTTTTT.

The rearrangement joins TRBV18 to TRBJ1-2; a weak D match, TRBD1 (6 bases). This CDR3 spans 14 amino acids. The germline V gene encodes CDR1 KGHSH and CDR2 LQKENI. Deletions cut 1 base from V and 5 bases from J, with 11 bases between. This chain's CDR3 is CASSPLNREYGYTF. CDR3 sequence (DNA): TGTGCCAGCTCACCACTGAACAGGGAATATGGCTACACCTTC.

The chain combines TRBV11-1 with TRBJ2-7; D might be TRBD1 or TRBD2, each matching 5 bases. V lost 7 bases to trimming and J lost 4 bases, with 14 bases between them. Germline CDR1 and CDR2: SGHAT and FQDESV (reference sequence). The CDR3 runs to 13 residues. CDR3 residues: CASKSGPSYEQYF. CDR3 sequence (DNA): TGTGCCAGCAAGTCGGGACCATCATACGAGCAGTACTTC.

The chain couples TRBV29-1 to TRBJ1-1; no clear D gene. The CDR3 consists of 13 residues. Germline V CDR1 and CDR2: SQVTM, ANQGSEA. Trimming cost V 4 bases and J 5 bases, with 14 bases left between them. This CDR3 is CSVVGRLWTEAFF. CDR3 in DNA: TGCAGCGTTGTTGGCAGATTGTGGACTGAAGCTTTCTTT. Drawing the rest from reference TRBV29-1 and TRBJ1-1, the complete variable domain is SAVISQKPSRDICQRGTSLTIQCQVDSQVTMMFWYRQQPGQSLTLIATANQGSEATYESGFVIDKFPISRPNLTFSTLTVSNMSPEDSSIYLCSVVGRLWTEAFFGQGTRLTVV.

V is TRBV28 and J is TRBJ1-6; D unclear. CDR1 and CDR2 (germline): MDHEN, SYDVKM. Trimming took off 8 bases at V and 11 bases at J, with 13 bases between the two ends. This CDR3 contains 12 residues. The CDR3 region is CASLNDTPPLHF. The CDR3 bases are TGTGCCAGCCTCAATGACACCCCACCCCTCCACTTT.

The genes are TRBV30 and TRBJ2-3, with unresolved D. Germline values: CDR1 GTSNPN, CDR2 SVGIG (reference sequence). Trimming pared 7 bases from V and 2 bases from J, leaving 22 bases between. The CDR3 runs to 16 residues. The CDR3 region is CAFLPNDRALTDTQYF. The CDR3 region has the DNA TGTGCCTTCCTACCTAACGACCGGGCCCTCACAGATACGCAGTATTTT.

This clone was recorded once. The gene calls are TRBV5-4 and TRBJ2-5; 8 bases fit TRBD1. Germline CDR1 and CDR2: SGHNT and YYREEE (reference sequence). The CDR3 is 16 residues long. V lost 4 bases and J lost 5; bases outside the gene matches: 13. The CDR3 protein is CASSANPGGEYETQYF. CDR3 sequence (DNA): TGTGCCAGCAGCGCCAACCCAGGGGGCGAATATGAGACCCAGTACTTC.

The chain recombines TRBV7-2 with TRBJ1-5; 10 nucleotides match TRBD1. This CDR3 comprises 15 residues. Germline values: CDR1 SGHTA, CDR2 FQGNSA. Losses at the gene ends were 5 bases for V and 4 bases for J; bases not matched to a gene: 5. CDR3 sequence (DNA): TGTGCCAGCAGCCTGAGGACAGGGGGTAATCAGCCCCAGCATTTT. Translation gives CASSLRTGGNQPQHF.

This clone was seen only once. The chain recombines TRBV7-3 with TRBJ2-1, with 10 bases lining up with TRBD2. The junction had 5 bases not matched to a gene; V was cut back by 1 base and J by 8 bases. Germline V gives CDR1 SGHTA, CDR2 FQGTGA. The CDR3 length is 15 residues. The CDR3 bases are TGTGCCAGCAGCTTAAGTGCTAGCGGGGGTGATGAGCAGTTCTTC. Translation: CASSLSASGGDEQFF.

This chain joins TRBV21-1 and TRBJ1-6. TRBV21-1 has pseudogene status. This CDR3 is built from 13 residues. CDR3 nucleotide sequence: TGTGCCAGCAGCAAATGCCTACGTTCACCCCTCCACTTT. It is translated as CASSKCLRSPLHF.

The chain recombines TRBV6-6 with TRBJ2-2, with 9 bases matching TRBD2. CDR3 size: 15 residues. Losses at the gene ends were 4 bases for V and 6 bases for J; bases not matched to a gene: 6. Germline CDR1 reads MNHNY; CDR2 reads SVGAGI (reference sequence). The CDR3 DNA follows: TGTGCCAGCAGTTTCGTAGCGGGGGTGGCCGGGGAGCTGTTTTTT. It yields the protein CASSFVAGVAGELFF.

The V call is TRBV11-1, the J call TRBJ2-5; tentatively, D is TRBD2 (6 bases). Trimming left V 4 bases short and J 3 bases short, with 12 bases between. The germline V gene encodes CDR1 SGHAT and CDR2 FQDESV (reference sequence). The CDR3 runs to 14 residues. CDR3 sequence (DNA): TGTGCCAGCAGCTGGGACTTCCCAAAAGAGACCCAGTACTTC. This encodes CASSWDFPKETQYF.

For the CDR3, the DNA is TGTGCCAGCAGCTTGGGACTTGACACAGATACGCAGTATTTT. It yields the protein CASSLGLDTDTQYF. The chain recombines TRBV7-2 with TRBJ2-3; D might be TRBD2 (6 bases). CDR3 length equals 14 residues. Germline CDR1 is SGHTA and CDR2 is FQGNSA. Trimming removed 3 bases at V and 2 bases at J, with 9 bases between.

This clone was detected once. This sequence joins TRBV9 and TRBJ1-3, with D unclear. The germline V gene has CDR1 SGDLS and CDR2 YYNGEE. The V gene lost 2 bases and the J gene lost 0 bases, with 12 bases spanning the gap. This CDR3 region has 16 residues. Here the CDR3 DNA reads TGTGCCAGCAGCGTTTTAGACTCGAGCTCTGGAAACACCATATATTTT. This translates into CASSVLDSSSGNTIYF.

J is TRBJ1-2 and V is TRBV30; D is unclear. The length of the CDR3 is 11 residues. CDR1 GTSNPN and CDR2 SVGIG come from the germline V gene (reference sequence). Trimming shortened V by 0 bases and J by 7 bases, and 6 bases separated the two germline ends. In nucleotides, the CDR3 is TGTGCCTGGAGTGTCAGTGCTGGCTACACCTTC. Encoded protein: CAWSVSAGYTF.

CDR3 coding DNA: TGTGCCAGCAGCTTTTCCAGGGTGAACACTGAAGCTTTCTTT. It is translated as CASSFSRVNTEAFF. J is TRBJ1-1 and V is TRBV7-8; D perhaps matches TRBD1 (5 bases). Germline loops: CDR1 SGHVS, CDR2 FQNEAQ. This CDR3 spans 14 amino acids. V lost 3 bases and J lost 0, with 8 bases in between.